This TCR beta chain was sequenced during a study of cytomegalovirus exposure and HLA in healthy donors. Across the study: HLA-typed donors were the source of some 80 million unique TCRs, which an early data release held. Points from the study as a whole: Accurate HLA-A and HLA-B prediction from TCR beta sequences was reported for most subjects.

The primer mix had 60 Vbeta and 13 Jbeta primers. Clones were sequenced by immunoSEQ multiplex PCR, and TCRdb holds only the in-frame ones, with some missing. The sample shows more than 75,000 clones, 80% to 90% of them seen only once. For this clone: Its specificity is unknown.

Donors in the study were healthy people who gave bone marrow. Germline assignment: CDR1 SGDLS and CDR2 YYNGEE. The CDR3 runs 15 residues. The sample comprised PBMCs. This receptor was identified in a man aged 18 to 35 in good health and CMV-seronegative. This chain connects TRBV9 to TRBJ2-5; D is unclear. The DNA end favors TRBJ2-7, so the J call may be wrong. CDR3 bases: TGTGCCAGCAGCGTAGACTTTGCTAGTTCCTACGAGCAGTACTTC. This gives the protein CASSVDFASSYEQYF.